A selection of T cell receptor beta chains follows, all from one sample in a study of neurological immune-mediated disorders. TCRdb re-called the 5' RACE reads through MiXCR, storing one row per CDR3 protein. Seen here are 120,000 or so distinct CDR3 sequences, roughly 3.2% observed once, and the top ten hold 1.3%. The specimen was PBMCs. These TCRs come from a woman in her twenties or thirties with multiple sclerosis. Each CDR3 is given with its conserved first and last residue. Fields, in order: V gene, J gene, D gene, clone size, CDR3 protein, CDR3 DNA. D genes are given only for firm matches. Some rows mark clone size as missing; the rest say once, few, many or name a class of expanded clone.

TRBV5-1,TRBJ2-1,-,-,CASSSRIPRVNNEQFF,TGCGCCAGCAGCTCGAGGATCCCCCGAGTCAACAATGAGCAGTTCTTC
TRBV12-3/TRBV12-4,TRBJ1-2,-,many,CASSPSRRADYGYTF,TGTGCCAGCAGTCCGTCGAGACGGGCAGACTATGGCTACACCTTC
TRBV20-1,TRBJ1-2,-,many,CSARDPDRPNYGYTF,TGCAGTGCTAGAGATCCGGACAGACCGAACTATGGCTACACCTTC
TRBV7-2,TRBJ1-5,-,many,CASSLGSWRNQPQHF,TGTGCCAGCAGCTTAGGGAGCTGGAGAAATCAGCCCCAGCATTTT
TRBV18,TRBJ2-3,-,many,CASSPRPRGDTQYF,TGTGCCAGCTCACCCAGACCGCGTGGGGATACGCAGTATTTT
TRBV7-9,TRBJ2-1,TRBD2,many,CASSLRSGRSGEQFF,TGTGCCAGCAGCTTACGTAGCGGGAGATCTGGTGAGCAGTTCTTC
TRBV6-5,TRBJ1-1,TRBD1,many,CASSYSRQGREGTEAFF,TGTGCCAGCAGTTACTCGCGACAGGGTCGAGAGGGCACTGAAGCTTTCTTT
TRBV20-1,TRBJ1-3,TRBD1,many,CSAREWRTGPSGNTIYF,TGCAGTGCTAGAGAGTGGCGGACAGGACCCTCTGGAAACACCATATATTTT
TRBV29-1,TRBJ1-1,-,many,CSVLLAGSNTEAFF,TGCAGCGTCTTATTAGCCGGGTCGAACACTGAAGCTTTCTTT
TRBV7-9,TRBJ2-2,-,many,CASSIQGTGELFF,TGTGCCAGCAGCATTCAGGGGACCGGGGAGCTGTTTTTT
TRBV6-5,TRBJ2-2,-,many,CASSRPGTARGLGGELFF,TGTGCCAGCAGTAGGCCCGGGACGGCTCGGGGGCTCGGCGGGGAGCTGTTTTTT
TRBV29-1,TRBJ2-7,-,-,CSVEDLVMEEQYF,TGCAGCGTTGAAGATCTAGTAATGGAGGAGCAGTACTTC
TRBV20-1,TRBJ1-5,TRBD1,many,CSATQGANQPQHF,TGCAGTGCTACACAGGGGGCCAATCAGCCCCAGCATTTT
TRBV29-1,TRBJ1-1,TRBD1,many,CSTRTGEAFF,TGCAGCACCAGGACAGGGGAAGCTTTCTTT
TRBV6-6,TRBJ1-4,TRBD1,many,CASSSTDRANEKLFF,TGTGCCAGCAGTTCAACCGACAGGGCTAATGAAAAACTGTTTTTT
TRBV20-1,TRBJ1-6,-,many,CSARFGQGSSGSPLHF,TGCAGTGCTAGATTTGGGCAGGGTTCGTCCGGTTCACCCCTCCACTTT
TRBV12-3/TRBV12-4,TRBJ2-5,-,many,CASSLKARETQYF,TGTGCCAGCAGTTTAAAGGCCCGAGAGACCCAGTACTTC
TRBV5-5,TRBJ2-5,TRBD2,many,CASSAKTSGGQETQYF,TGTGCCAGCAGCGCCAAGACTAGCGGGGGACAAGAGACCCAGTACTTC
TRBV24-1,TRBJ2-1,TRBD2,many,CATSDPRTSGNEQFF,TGTGCCACCAGTGACCCCCGGACTAGCGGCAATGAGCAGTTCTTC
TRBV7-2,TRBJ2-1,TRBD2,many,CASWGGGSPNNEQFF,TGTGCCAGCTGGGGCGGCGGGAGTCCGAACAATGAGCAGTTCTTC
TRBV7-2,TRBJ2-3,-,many,CAVPGGLTDTQYF,TGTGCCGTCCCCGGCGGACTCACAGATACGCAGTATTTT
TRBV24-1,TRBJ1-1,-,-,CATTRADTEAFF,TGTGCCACCACGCGGGCGGACACTGAAGCTTTCTTT
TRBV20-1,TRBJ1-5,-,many,CSASRRPINQPQHF,TGCAGTGCTAGCCGTAGGCCGATTAATCAGCCCCAGCATTTT
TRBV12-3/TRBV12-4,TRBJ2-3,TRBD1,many,CASTTNQQGEVADTQYF,TGTGCCAGCACCACGAACCAACAGGGGGAGGTTGCAGATACGCAGTATTTT
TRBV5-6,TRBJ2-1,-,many,CASSLGRVSEQFF,TGTGCCAGCAGCTTGGGTAGGGTTAGCGAGCAGTTCTTC
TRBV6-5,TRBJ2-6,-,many,CASSYSGSSGANVLTF,TGTGCCAGCAGTTACTCGGGAAGCTCTGGGGCCAACGTCCTGACTTTC
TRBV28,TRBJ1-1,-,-,CASSLTAANTEAFF,TGTGCCAGCAGTTTGACAGCAGCGAACACTGAAGCTTTCTTT
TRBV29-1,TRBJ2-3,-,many,CSVEGAGFGDTQYF,TGCAGCGTTGAAGGGGCCGGATTTGGGGATACGCAGTATTTT
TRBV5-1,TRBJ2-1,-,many,CASSSLPGLYNEQFF,TGCGCCAGCAGCTCCCTCCCGGGACTCTACAATGAGCAGTTCTTC
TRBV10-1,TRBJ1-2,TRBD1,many,CASSENDASRGTNLYGYTF,TGCGCCAGCAGTGAGAATGATGCGAGCAGGGGGACTAACCTCTATGGCTACACCTTC
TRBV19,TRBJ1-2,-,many,CASSSRQTPYGYTF,TGTGCCAGTAGTTCGAGACAGACTCCCTATGGCTACACCTTC
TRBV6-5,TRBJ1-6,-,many,CASSYSFIADYNSPLHF,TGTGCCAGCAGTTACTCGTTCATCGCGGACTATAATTCACCCCTCCACTTT
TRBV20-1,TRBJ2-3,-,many,CSARFESTDTQYF,TGCAGTGCTAGATTCGAAAGCACAGATACGCAGTATTTT
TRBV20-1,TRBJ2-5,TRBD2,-,CSARRLAVQETQYF,TGCAGTGCTAGGCGGCTAGCGGTCCAAGAGACCCAGTACTTC
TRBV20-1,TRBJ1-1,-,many,CSARGIHLSGNTEAFF,TGCAGTGCTAGAGGCATCCACCTCTCGGGGAACACTGAAGCTTTCTTT
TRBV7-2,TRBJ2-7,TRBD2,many,CASSPYDSGRVSYEQYF,TGTGCCAGCAGCCCCTACGATAGCGGGAGGGTCTCCTACGAGCAGTACTTC
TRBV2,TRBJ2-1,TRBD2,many,CASQSGSNEQFF,TGTGCCAGCCAAAGCGGGAGCAATGAGCAGTTCTTC
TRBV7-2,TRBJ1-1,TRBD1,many,CASRAGQENTEAFF,TGTGCCAGCAGGGCTGGACAGGAGAACACTGAAGCTTTCTTT
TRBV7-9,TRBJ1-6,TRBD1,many,CASSFTQGAPLHF,TGTGCCAGCAGCTTTACGCAGGGGGCCCCCCTCCACTTT
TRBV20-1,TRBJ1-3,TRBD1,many,CSARDGQGPSGNTIYF,TGCAGTGCTAGAGATGGACAGGGGCCTTCTGGAAACACCATATATTTT
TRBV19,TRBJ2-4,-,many,CASSDLAKNIQYF,TGTGCCAGTAGTGATTTAGCCAAAAACATTCAGTACTTC
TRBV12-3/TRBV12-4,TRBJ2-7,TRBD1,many,CASRTLGTEFSLRGQYF,TGTGCCAGCAGGACCCTGGGGACAGAATTCTCCCTACGAGGGCAGTACTTC
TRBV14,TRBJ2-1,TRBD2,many,CASSQVLGGGYNEQFF,TGTGCCAGCAGCCAAGTTCTGGGGGGGGGATACAATGAGCAGTTCTTC
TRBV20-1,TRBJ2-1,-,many,CSARDLRSPMPDEQFF,TGCAGTGCTAGAGATCTTAGGTCTCCCATGCCCGATGAGCAGTTCTTC
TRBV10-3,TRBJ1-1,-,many,CATGTVRPMNTEAFF,TGTGCCACCGGGACGGTCAGGCCCATGAACACTGAAGCTTTCTTT
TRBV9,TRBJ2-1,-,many,CASSVVPTIHNEQFF,TGTGCCAGCAGCGTAGTCCCCACGATTCACAATGAGCAGTTCTTC
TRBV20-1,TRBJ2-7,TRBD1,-,CSAITYQGASNTGVAYEQYF,TGCAGTGCTATCACCTATCAGGGGGCGTCGAACACCGGGGTTGCCTACGAGCAGTACTTC
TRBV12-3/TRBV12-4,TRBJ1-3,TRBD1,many,CASSRDSSGNTIYF,TGTGCCAGCAGCCGGGACAGCTCTGGAAACACCATATATTTT
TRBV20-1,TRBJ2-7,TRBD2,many,CSATPAGEQYF,TGCAGTGCCACTCCAGCGGGGGAGCAGTACTTC
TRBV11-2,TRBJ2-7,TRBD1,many,CASSFGGTGHYEQYF,TGTGCCAGCAGCTTTGGAGGGACAGGCCATTACGAGCAGTACTTC
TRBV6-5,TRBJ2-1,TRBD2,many,CASSYLAGANNEQFF,TGTGCCAGCAGTTACCTAGCGGGAGCGAACAATGAGCAGTTCTTC
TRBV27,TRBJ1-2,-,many,CASGLAGDVGGYTF,TGTGCCAGTGGGCTGGCAGGGGACGTAGGTGGCTACACCTTC